The 32 T cell receptor beta chains below all came from one sample that was sequenced in a study of post-analysis software for immune sequencing data. Regarding the study as a whole: Several TRBV segments occurring more often in patients than controls included TRBV5-6, TRBV5-1 and TRBV20-1.

These receptors are not linked to any known antigen. Unique molecular identifiers were built into the TCR beta cDNA libraries. TCRdb itself ran the PCR reads through MiXCR, one entry per CDR3 protein. This sample carries roughly 620,000 distinct CDR3 sequences, 40% to 50% of them seen once, and the ten largest clones take more than 1.5%. Sequenced sample: blood. The source is a girl between 10 and 17 years old with multiple sclerosis.

The J gene is TRBJ2-1, the V gene TRBV19, with TRBD1 as a possible D gene (6 bases). CDR1 and CDR2 (germline): LNHDA, SQIVND (reference sequence). V was clipped by 3 bases and J by 3 bases, with 9 bases between them. This CDR3 is 14 amino acids long. The CDR3, as DNA: TGTGCCAGTAGTATGGGGGCCGACTACAATGAGCAGTTCTTC. It encodes CASSMGADYNEQFF. The entire variable domain, with the rest obtained from reference TRBV19 and TRBJ2-1, is as follows: DGGITQSPKYLFRKEGQNVTLSCEQNLNHDAMYWYRQDPGQGLRLIYYSQIVNDFQKGDIAEGYSVSREKKESFPLTVTSAQKNPTAFYLCASSMGADYNEQFFGPGTRLTVL.

In this sample, this clonotype turned up a few times. The rearrangement uses TRBV7-9 and TRBJ2-4; possible D gene TRBD1, 6 bases. Germline loops: CDR1 SEHNR, CDR2 FQNEAQ (reference sequence). Deletions cut 4 bases from V and 0 bases from J, with 22 bases between. The CDR3 is 19 residues long. The CDR3 DNA reads TGTGCCAGCAGCTCTAGGACAGCGCCCGGGTTGCTAGCCAAAAACATTCAGTACTTC. Its translation is CASSSRTAPGLLAKNIQYF.

This clonotype was found a few times. The chain recombines TRBV29-1 with TRBJ1-4, with 9 bases matching TRBD1. The CDR3 loop spans 15 amino acids. With V trimmed by 8 bases and J by 3 bases, 10 bases remained unmatched. Germline values: CDR1 SQVTM, CDR2 ANQGSEA. CDR3 nucleotides: TGCAGCCCACACAGGGGGCCCCCCTCTAATGAAAAACTGTTTTTT. Residues: CSPHRGPPSNEKLFF.

The genes are TRBV20-1 and TRBJ1-5; 7 nucleotides agree with TRBD1. J was trimmed by 0 bases and V by 3 bases; bases with no gene match: 5. The CDR3 has 15 amino acids. CDR1 is DFQATT, CDR2 SNEGSKA, per germline (reference sequence). CDR3 residues: CSASRDSYSNQPQHF. The CDR3 region has the DNA TGCAGTGCTAGCCGGGACAGCTATAGCAATCAGCCCCAGCATTTT.

The DNA of the CDR3 is TGCGCCAGCAGCCAACCAGGGACGTCCTCCTACGAGCAGTACTTC. Translating it yields CASSQPGTSSYEQYF. This chain joins TRBV4-1 and TRBJ2-7, with D tentatively TRBD1 or TRBD2 (5 bases each). This CDR3 spans 15 amino acids. The V gene's germline CDR1 is MGHRA and CDR2 YSYEKL. V was clipped by 2 bases and J by 0 bases, with 11 bases between them.

The chain combines TRBV6-5 with TRBJ1-2; TRBD1 matches 7 bases. CDR1 is MNHEY, CDR2 SVGAGI, per germline. CDR3 size: 12 residues. V shed 5 bases, J shed 7 bases, and the junction held 4 bases outside the gene matches. The CDR3 loop reads CASSPWTGGYTF. The CDR3 nucleotides are TGTGCCAGCAGTCCGTGGACAGGTGGCTACACCTTC.

The V gene is TRBV20-1, the J gene TRBJ2-5; 8 positions match TRBD2. Trimming at V came to 5 bases and at J to 4 bases, leaving 12 bases not matched to a gene. Germline CDR1 reads DFQATT; CDR2 reads SNEGSKA (reference sequence). The CDR3 length is 15 residues. The CDR3 spells CSAGAGGLGRETQYF. For the CDR3, the DNA is TGCAGTGCTGGGGCCGGGGGACTAGGGAGAGAGACCCAGTACTTC.

The chain joins TRBV12-3 or TRBV12-4 to TRBJ2-5, with a weak D call TRBD2 (5 bases). The J call may be in error: the DNA end matches TRBJ2-7 better. The CDR3 has 12 amino acids. The CDR3 here is CASSSEVSEQYF. The CDR3 region has the DNA TGTGCCAGCAGTTCGGAGGTTTCCGAGCAGTACTTC.

This chain connects TRBV12-3 or TRBV12-4 to TRBJ2-7, with D perhaps TRBD1 (5 bases). The CDR3 contains 14 residues. V was trimmed by 3 bases and J by 3 bases, leaving 12 bases between them. The CDR3 region has the DNA TGTGCCAGCAGTTTGTTGTCAGGGAACTACGAGCAGTACTTC. It translates to CASSLLSGNYEQYF.

This sequence joins TRBV29-1 and TRBJ1-2; 8 bases align to TRBD1. Trimming took 7 bases from V and 8 from J; bases not matched to a gene: 9. The CDR3 has 12 residues. Germline loops: CDR1 SQVTM, CDR2 ANQGSEA. This CDR3 reads CSAGTGVKGYTF. In nucleotides, the CDR3 is TGCAGCGCCGGGACAGGAGTAAAGGGCTACACCTTC.

This clonotype was detected once. V usage is TRBV20-1 and J usage is TRBJ1-4; D unclear. Per the germline V gene, CDR1 is DFQATT and CDR2 is SNEGSKA (reference sequence). The length of the CDR3 is 12 residues. Between the trimmed V and J ends, which lost 3 bases and 5 bases, there was a span of 7 bases. CDR3 nucleotide sequence: TGCAGTGCTAGTGATCAAAATGAAAAACTGTTTTTT. It yields the protein CSASDQNEKLFF.

This chain connects TRBV6-6 to TRBJ2-3, with D maybe TRBD2 (6 bases). This CDR3 spans 14 amino acids. Per germline, CDR1 MNHNY and CDR2 SVGAGI (reference sequence). Trimming removed 7 bases from V and 1 base from J, with 12 bases in between. CDR3 amino acids: CASTRGLRTDTQYF. The CDR3 DNA reads as TGTGCCAGCACCAGAGGACTACGCACAGATACGCAGTATTTT.

This sequence joins TRBV12-3 or TRBV12-4 and TRBJ1-6; D gene uncertain. Deletions cut 0 bases from V and 7 bases from J, with 16 bases between. This CDR3 region has 17 residues. This CDR3 is CASSLAETSSGNSPLHF. The CDR3 DNA reads TGTGCCAGCAGTTTAGCGGAGACATCCTCTGGGAATTCACCCCTCCACTTT.

This clonotype was counted between two and nine times. The chain has TRBV6-6 and TRBJ2-7; D gene unclear. Trimming removed 10 bases from V and 2 bases from J, with 21 bases in between. In germline, CDR1 is MNHNY, CDR2 SVGAGI (reference sequence). The CDR3 has 15 residues. The CDR3 reads CATTPPGIETYEQYF. The CDR3 nucleotides are TGTGCCACCACGCCCCCAGGAATAGAAACCTACGAGCAGTACTTC.

On this clonotype: The junction and the germline gene differ at one end; a read error may be behind it. The V call is TRBV5-1, the J call TRBJ2-7; 10 positions agree with TRBD1. In germline, CDR1 is SGHRS, CDR2 YFSETQ. This CDR3 has 15 residues. The CDR3 spells CAGSLDRGSSYEQYF. The CDR3 region has the DNA TGCGCCGGCAGCTTGGACAGGGGGAGCTCCTACGAGCAGTACTTC.

This clonotype was observed a few times. The chain links TRBV5-1 to TRBJ2-5; D uncertain. Germline CDR1 and CDR2: SGHRS and YFSETQ. The CDR3 consists of 14 residues. V lost 1 base to trimming and J lost 0 bases, with 7 bases between them. CDR3 sequence: CASSLIRNQETQYF. The CDR3 nucleotides read TGCGCCAGCAGCTTGATTAGGAACCAAGAGACCCAGTACTTC.

The chain combines TRBV5-6 with TRBJ2-4; D gene uncertain. Germline CDR1 reads SGHDT; CDR2 reads YYEEEE. The CDR3 loop spans 15 amino acids. V dropped 1 base and J dropped 0 bases, with 8 bases sitting between them. The CDR3 DNA reads as TGTGCCAGCAGCTTGCGGCAGCTAGCCAAAAACATTCAGTACTTC. It encodes CASSLRQLAKNIQYF.

The J gene is TRBJ2-7, the V gene TRBV5-1, with D perhaps matching TRBD1 or TRBD2 (6 bases each). This CDR3 has 15 residues. Between the trimmed V and J ends, which lost 4 bases and 3 bases, there was a span of 17 bases. The germline V gene encodes CDR1 SGHRS and CDR2 YFSETQ. The CDR3 DNA is TGCGCCAGCAGCATGGAAGGCAGGGGAGGCTACGAGCAGTACTTC. It encodes CASSMEGRGGYEQYF.

This rearrangement joins TRBV7-8 to TRBJ2-6; D is undetermined. The CDR3 covers 14 residues. Per the germline V gene, CDR1 is SGHVS and CDR2 is FQNEAQ. V was pared by 6 bases and J by 2 bases, with 8 bases between. In nucleotides, the CDR3 is TGTGCCAGCAGTCAAAAAGCTGGGGCCAACGTCCTGACTTTC. Residues: CASSQKAGANVLTF.

The V gene is TRBV20-1, the J gene TRBJ2-7; 7 bases map to TRBD1. After removal of 1 base from V and 4 bases from J, the junction contained 4 bases not matched to a gene. This CDR3 contains 13 residues. Germline assignment: CDR1 DFQATT and CDR2 SNEGSKA (reference sequence). This CDR3 reads CSARVQGLYEQYF. The CDR3 DNA is TGCAGTGCTAGAGTACAGGGGTTATACGAGCAGTACTTC.

The chain carries TRBV7-9 and TRBJ2-1; TRBD2 matches 10 bases. The J call could be wrong; TRBJ2-7 is a better fit for the DNA end. Per the germline V gene, CDR1 is SEHNR and CDR2 is FQNEAQ (reference sequence). The length of the CDR3 is 15 residues. CDR3 in DNA: TGTGCCAGCAGCTTACCCGGGACTAGCGACAATGAGCAGTACTTC. Its translation is CASSLPGTSDNEQYF.

This clonotype was observed a handful of times. The rearrangement uses TRBV6-1 and TRBJ2-4; D might be TRBD1 (6 bases). Near its end, the DNA agrees better with TRBJ2-7, so the J call may be wrong. The CDR3 totals 12 residues. CDR1 is MNHNS and CDR2 is SASEGT in the germline V gene. CDR3 sequence reads: CASLWGPNEQYF. The CDR3 region has the DNA TGTGCCAGCTTGTGGGGGCCTAACGAGCAGTACTTC.

This chain uses TRBV20-1 with TRBJ2-7; 8 nucleotides agree with TRBD1. The CDR3 covers 14 residues. The V and J ends lost 4 bases and 3 bases, in that order; junction bases with no gene match: 8. The germline CDR1 and CDR2 sequences are DFQATT and SNEGSKA (reference sequence). CDR3 protein: CSATAQGDDYEQYF. For the CDR3, the DNA is TGCAGTGCTACCGCACAGGGGGATGACTACGAGCAGTACTTC.

This clonotype came up once. CDR3 in DNA: TGTGCCAGCAGCTTAAGAGCAGGGGCAGGACAAGCTGGCTACACCTTC. This gives the protein CASSLRAGAGQAGYTF. The chain couples TRBV7-8 to TRBJ1-2, with D possibly matching TRBD1 (6 bases). V was trimmed by 2 bases and J by 7 bases, leaving 20 bases between them. Germline V CDR1 and CDR2: SGHVS, FQNEAQ. The CDR3 consists of 16 residues.

This clonotype showed up just a few times. The chain employs TRBV10-2 and TRBJ2-7, with 10 nucleotides matching TRBD2. Germline CDR1 and CDR2: WSHSY and SAAADI. The CDR3 contains 16 residues. V gave up 1 base and J gave up 2 bases; unmatched junction bases: 5. CDR3 loop: CASSEWSGRVPYEQYF. CDR3 coding DNA: TGCGCCAGCAGTGAGTGGAGCGGGAGGGTTCCCTACGAGCAGTACTTC.

This clonotype was seen a handful of times. This chain joins TRBV24-1 and TRBJ2-1, with TRBD1 identical over 8 bases. Per germline, CDR1 KGHDR and CDR2 SFDVKD. The CDR3 is 19 residues long. V lost 0 bases and J lost 8; bases outside the gene matches: 17. CDR3: CATSDLQGRGDRGNDEQFF. The CDR3 nucleotides read TGTGCCACCAGTGATTTGCAGGGTCGCGGAGACAGGGGTAACGATGAGCAGTTCTTC.

The rearrangement uses TRBV5-1 and TRBJ2-3; 7 bases agree with TRBD2. The germline V gene has CDR1 SGHRS and CDR2 YFSETQ. The CDR3 sequence is 14 residues long. V lost 4 bases and J lost 2; bases outside the gene matches: 4. The CDR3 DNA sequence: TGCGCCAGCAGCCCGGGGGGTTTCACAGATACGCAGTATTTT. Encoded protein: CASSPGGFTDTQYF.

This rearrangement joins TRBV20-1 to TRBJ2-3; TRBD1 or TRBD2 may be the D gene (6 bases each). This CDR3 is built from 15 residues. Germline CDR1 and CDR2: DFQATT and SNEGSKA (reference sequence). V was pared by 6 bases and J by 4 bases, with 20 bases between. The CDR3 spells CSAVGGPILPDTQYF. The CDR3 DNA reads TGCAGTGCCGTTGGGGGGCCGATATTACCAGATACGCAGTATTTT.

The CDR3 bases are TGTGCCAGCAGCAACAACGCGGGGGTTTATAATGAGCAGTTCTTC. Residues: CASSNNAGVYNEQFF. The rearrangement links TRBV12-3 or TRBV12-4 to TRBJ2-1, with 7 bases that match TRBD2. This CDR3 comprises 15 residues. The V and J ends lost 6 bases and 7 bases, in that order; junction bases with no gene match: 12.

The V gene is TRBV13, the J gene TRBJ2-5; D gene uncertain. The germline V gene has CDR1 PRHDT and CDR2 FYEKMQ (reference sequence). This CDR3 spans 11 amino acids. V gave up 4 bases and J gave up 11 bases, with 11 bases separating them. CDR3 protein: CASSYRKEQYF. As DNA, the CDR3 is TGTGCCAGCAGCTATCGGAAGGAGCAGTACTTC.

This sequence joins TRBV6-6 and TRBJ2-3; 12 nucleotides match TRBD2. CDR3 length equals 17 residues. Germline-derived CDR1 and CDR2 are MNHNY and SVGAGI (reference sequence). V shed 2 bases and J 0 bases; nucleotides not matched to a gene: 3. The CDR3: CASSYPGTSGSTDTQYF. DNA of the CDR3: TGTGCCAGCAGTTACCCCGGGACTAGCGGGAGCACAGATACGCAGTATTTT.

CDR3: CASSATQGLGETQYF. The CDR3 DNA reads as TGTGCCAGCAGCGCAACACAGGGGTTGGGGGAGACCCAGTACTTC. The chain combines TRBV2 with TRBJ2-5; 7 nucleotides agree with TRBD1. This CDR3 region has 15 residues. Looked up from germline, CDR1 is SNHLY and CDR2 is FYNNEI. The ends lost 6 bases at V and 5 bases at J; junction bases unmatched: 12.